The next 17 T cell receptor beta chains were all read from a single sample in a study of CD8+CD57+ T cells in acquired aplastic anemia. Genomic DNA acted as the template from which TCR beta VDJ combination and CDR3 sequence profiling were carried out. In TCRdb, the reads were re-called with MiXCR into one record per CDR3 protein. The sample has about 20,000 distinct CDR3 sequences; about 40% are singletons. Patients picked for sequencing had shown CD8+CD57+ cell expansion detected by flow cytometry. Findings and caveats of the study: Lower diversity was found in CD8+CD57+ cells than in total CD4+ and CD8+ pools in patients.

Their cognate antigens are unknown. Sequencing was done on a sample of CD8+CD57+ T cells sorted from PBMCs. Subset of the sample: bead-enriched CD8+CD57+ effector memory T cells from SAA patients. The receptors come from a human donor with aplastic anemia.

This clonotype showed up many times. This rearrangement joins TRBV20-1 to TRBJ2-7, with a weak D call TRBD1 (6 bases). The CDR3 contains 13 residues. CDR1 is DFQATT and CDR2 is SNEGSKA in the germline V gene (reference sequence). The germline V and J ends were trimmed by 4 bases and 2 bases, with 12 bases remaining between them. The chain's CDR3 is CSATYREPYEQYF. The CDR3 nucleotides are TGCAGTGCTACCTACAGGGAACCCTACGAGCAGTACTTC.

This clonotype was detected many times. The rearrangement joins TRBV5-8 to TRBJ2-1; D may be TRBD1 (5 bases). Trimming removed 3 bases from V and 6 bases from J, with 16 bases in between. This CDR3 has 15 amino acids. Germline V gene data show CDR1 as SGHTS and CDR2 as YDEGEE. The DNA for the CDR3 is TGTGCCAGCAGCTCCCCCCGGGCAGGGATCAATGAGCAGTTCTTC. As protein: CASSSPRAGINEQFF.

V and J are TRBV5-4 and TRBJ2-7, with D perhaps being TRBD1 or TRBD2 (5 bases each). The CDR3 consists of 15 residues. Germline-derived CDR1 and CDR2 are SGHNT and YYREEE (reference sequence). V lost 0 bases, J lost 5 bases, and 15 bases lay in between. In nucleotides, the CDR3 is TGTGCCAGCAGCTTGGGAGGGGCCCAGGGCAACGAGCAGTACTTC. This codes for CASSLGGAQGNEQYF.

Note on this clonotype: One end of the junction does not line up with germline, which may come from a read error. V usage is TRBV15 and J usage is TRBJ1-6; TRBD1 is a possible D gene (5 bases). Germline CDR1 LNHNV, CDR2 YYDKDF (reference sequence). This CDR3 comprises 16 residues. CDR3 sequence (DNA): TGTGCCACCGGCAGAGATGACGGGGGAGGATATTCACCCCTCCACTTT. Translated, it gives CATGRDDGGGYSPLHF.

As concerns this clonotype: This clone may be a read error of a much larger clone one base away. This rearrangement joins TRBV20-1 to TRBJ2-3, with D unresolved. Germline CDR1 DFQATT, CDR2 SNEGSKA (reference sequence). The germline V and J ends were trimmed by 3 bases and 0 bases, with 10 bases remaining between them. The CDR3 is 14 amino acids. As DNA, the CDR3 is TGCAGTGCTAGGCTAGATCAGAGCACAGATACGCAGTATTTT. It translates to CSARLDQSTDTQYF.

With regard to this clonotype: This may stem from a read error, because a much larger clone lies one nucleotide away. The V gene is TRBV29-1, the J gene TRBJ2-7; D ambiguous. The CDR3 is 12 residues long. Trimming cost V 2 bases and J 4 bases, with 9 bases left between them. CDR1 and CDR2 (germline): SQVTM, ANQGSEA. This CDR3 reads CSVEFVGYEQYV. The CDR3 DNA is TGCAGCGTTGAATTCGTAGGTTACGAGCAGTACGTC.

This chain connects TRBV9 to TRBJ1-1, with TRBD1 identical over 10 bases. The length of the CDR3 is 15 residues. V trimming: 3 bases; J trimming: 0 bases; junction bases outside the gene matches: 2. Germline assignment: CDR1 SGDLS and CDR2 YYNGEE. The CDR3 nucleotides are TGTGCCAGCAGCGCAGGGACAGGGGTGAACACTGAAGCTTTCTTT. Its translation: CASSAGTGVNTEAFF.

This clonotype was found many times. The chain has TRBV2 and TRBJ1-2, with 9 bases that match TRBD1. The CDR3 spans 15 residues. CDR1 and CDR2 from the germline V gene are SNHLY and FYNNEI. V shed 7 bases, J shed 7 bases, and the junction held 13 bases outside the gene matches. The CDR3 is CASMEQGAASGGYTF. In DNA, the CDR3 is TGTGCCAGCATGGAACAGGGGGCGGCGAGCGGTGGCTACACCTTC. Full variable domain (remainder filled in from reference TRBV2 and TRBJ1-2): EPEVTQTPSHQVTQMGQEVILRCVPISNHLYFYWYRQILGQKVEFLVSFYNNEISEKSEIFDDQFSVERPDGSNFTLKIRSTKLEDSAMYFCASMEQGAASGGYTFGSGTRLTVV.

CDR3 residues: CASSLEGGTVNEQYF. CDR3 nucleotides: TGCGCCAGCAGCTTGGAAGGGGGGACGGTAAACGAGCAGTACTTC. J is TRBJ2-7 and V is TRBV5-1; D could derive from TRBD1 or TRBD2 (6 bases each). Germline lookup yields CDR1 SGHRS and CDR2 YFSETQ. This CDR3 region has 15 residues. V lost 0 bases and J 5 bases, leaving 15 bases between the germline ends.

This clonotype showed up just a few times. This rearrangement joins TRBV2 to TRBJ1-2, with TRBD1 as a possible D gene (5 bases). Germline-derived CDR1 and CDR2 are SNHLY and FYNNEI. The V end lost 5 bases, the J end lost 4 bases, and 11 bases lay between the germline ends. The length of the CDR3 is 13 residues. CDR3 loop: CASSSGRLYGYTF. CDR3 in DNA: TGTGCCAGCAGTTCGGGACGACTCTATGGCTACACCTTC. Full variable domain (missing parts from reference TRBV2 and TRBJ1-2): EPEVTQTPSHQVTQMGQEVILRCVPISNHLYFYWYRQILGQKVEFLVSFYNNEISEKSEIFDDQFSVERPDGSNFTLKIRSTKLEDSAMYFCASSSGRLYGYTFGSGTRLTVV.

This clonotype was seen repeatedly, ten times or more. The genes are TRBV20-1 and TRBJ1-6; TRBD1 agrees at 10 bases. The length of the CDR3 is 15 residues. CDR1 is DFQATT, CDR2 SNEGSKA, per germline (reference sequence). Germline trimming cut 0 bases from V and 9 bases from J; bases unmatched to any gene: 5. CDR3: CSARDPGQGSSPLHF. In nucleotides, the CDR3 is TGCAGTGCTAGAGATCCGGGACAGGGGAGTTCACCCCTCCACTTT.

The rearrangement uses TRBV5-1 and TRBJ2-3; a weak D match, TRBD2 (5 bases). The germline V and J ends were trimmed by 2 bases and 0 bases, with 7 bases remaining between them. Germline loops: CDR1 SGHRS, CDR2 YFSETQ. The length of the CDR3 is 14 residues. The CDR3 sequence is CASSLLESTDTQYF. CDR3 sequence (DNA): TGCGCCAGCAGCTTACTAGAAAGCACAGATACGCAGTATTTT.

V gene TRBV5-8 combines with J gene TRBJ1-1, with 9 bases that match TRBD1. The CDR3 runs 16 residues. Trimming took 0 bases from V and 3 from J; bases not matched to a gene: 6. From germline, CDR1 is SGHTS and CDR2 YDEGEE. The CDR3: CASSLVYRGPDTEAFF. The CDR3 DNA sequence: TGTGCCAGCAGCTTGGTTTACAGGGGGCCCGACACTGAAGCTTTCTTT. The whole variable domain, filled in from reference TRBV5-8 and TRBJ1-1, reads EAGVTQSPTHLIKTRGQQATLRCSPISGHTSVYWYQQALGLGLQFLLWYDEGEERNRGNFPPRFSGRQFPNYSSELNVNALELEDSALYLCASSLVYRGPDTEAFFGQGTRLTVV.

The V and J genes are TRBV20-1 and TRBJ2-1; weak D call: TRBD2 (6 bases). Germline V gives CDR1 DFQATT, CDR2 SNEGSKA (reference sequence). The CDR3 loop spans 17 amino acids. V was shortened by 5 bases and J by 6 bases, with 26 bases between the two germline ends. This chain's CDR3 is CSAPGVDPGHTGNEQFF. CDR3 DNA: TGCAGTGCTCCGGGGGTGGATCCAGGCCACACGGGCAATGAGCAGTTCTTC.

The chain has TRBV7-6 and TRBJ2-3; D is ambiguous. This CDR3 comprises 18 residues. CDR1 and CDR2 from the germline V gene are SGHVS and FNYEAQ. Between the trimmed V and J ends, which lost 3 bases and 2 bases, there was a span of 21 bases. The CDR3 reads CASSFPSGSSRSTDTQYF. In DNA, the CDR3 is TGTGCCAGCAGCTTCCCCTCAGGAAGCAGCCGTTCCACAGATACGCAGTATTTT.

This clonotype has more than one count but fewer than ten. Here the CDR3 reads CASSDTGRGRSPLHF. The CDR3 DNA sequence: TGTGCCAGCAGTGATACCGGCCGGGGGAGGTCACCCCTCCACTTT. This chain connects TRBV2 to TRBJ1-6, with D perhaps TRBD1 (5 bases). Germline V gene sequence: CDR1 SNHLY, CDR2 FYNNEI. V was shortened by 3 bases and J by 10 bases, with 16 bases between the two germline ends. There are 15 residues in the CDR3.

V usage is TRBV29-1 and J usage is TRBJ2-3, with D tentatively TRBD2 (6 bases). Trimming shortened V by 6 bases and J by 2 bases, and 18 bases separated the two germline ends. Looked up from germline, CDR1 is SQVTM and CDR2 is ANQGSEA. The CDR3 sequence is 15 residues long. The CDR3 DNA reads as TGCAGCGTCCGCCCGGACGGGAGATCCACAGATACGCAGTATTTT. Translating it yields CSVRPDGRSTDTQYF.